These 17 T cell receptor beta chains were sequenced from one sample in a study of T-cell memory formation after mild COVID-19. Via MiXCR, TCRdb re-called the 5' RACE reads, giving one row per CDR3 protein. The table shows hundreds of thousands of distinct CDR3 sequences, with approximately 21% occurring only once. The sequenced sample was PBMCs or a T cell subset sorted from them (not recorded which). All receptors come from an adult woman who had mild COVID-19 (a few samples of this study predate the infection). Cell type and time point are not known.

V gene TRBV12-3 or TRBV12-4 combines with J gene TRBJ2-1, with D possibly called TRBD1 or TRBD2 (6 bases each). Trimming removed 3 bases from V and 3 bases from J, with 9 bases in between. The CDR3 totals 14 residues. Here the CDR3 DNA reads TGTGCCAGCAGTTTTAGGGGGGTCTACAATGAGCAGTTCTTC. Its translation is CASSFRGVYNEQFF.

The chain links TRBV4-1 to TRBJ1-5; D might be TRBD1 (5 bases). The CDR3 is 18 amino acids. CDR1 and CDR2 from the germline V gene are MGHRA and YSYEKL. V lost 0 bases to trimming and J lost 2 bases, with 17 bases between them. CDR3 protein: CASSQERGRDFGNQPQHF. CDR3 DNA sequence: TGCGCCAGCAGCCAAGAGCGGGGGAGGGATTTCGGCAATCAGCCCCAGCATTTT.

This chain connects TRBV20-1 to TRBJ1-5, with D possibly matching TRBD1 (6 bases). The CDR3 consists of 14 residues. CDR1 and CDR2 (germline): DFQATT, SNEGSKA (reference sequence). Trimming took off 4 bases at V and 2 bases at J, with 12 bases between the two ends. DNA for the CDR3: TGCAGTGCTAAGGGGGGGGTCGGCAATCAGCCCCAGCATTTT. Its translation is CSAKGGVGNQPQHF.

This chain connects TRBV24-1 to TRBJ2-2, with 8 bases that match TRBD1. In germline, CDR1 is KGHDR, CDR2 SFDVKD. The length of the CDR3 is 16 residues. V shed 4 bases and J 6 bases; nucleotides not matched to a gene: 9. CDR3 DNA: TGTGCCACCAGTGACCCCCCAGGGGGCAGGGCCGGGGAGCTGTTTTTT. It yields the protein CATSDPPGGRAGELFF.

This clonotype was found a few times. The rearrangement uses TRBV4-3 and TRBJ2-3; a possible D gene is TRBD2 (5 bases). The V end was cut by 0 bases, the J end by 0 bases, with 16 bases between. Germline CDR1 is LGHNA and CDR2 is YSLEER. This CDR3 comprises 18 residues. The CDR3 spells CASSQDPPLVTSTDTQYF. DNA of the CDR3: TGCGCCAGCAGCCAAGATCCTCCACTAGTCACTAGCACAGATACGCAGTATTTT.

The rearrangement links TRBV9 to TRBJ2-6; D gene uncertain. The CDR3 has 14 residues. Germline V gene sequence: CDR1 SGDLS, CDR2 YYNGEE. V was clipped by 0 bases and J by 2 bases, with 3 bases between them. CDR3 bases: TGTGCCAGCAGCGTAGGGGCTGGGGCCAACGTCCTGACTTTC. Its protein product is CASSVGAGANVLTF.

This clonotype showed up just once. The chain carries TRBV9 and TRBJ2-3; TRBD2 agrees at 9 bases. CDR3 length: 15 residues. Germline loops: CDR1 SGDLS, CDR2 YYNGEE. The V and J ends lost 4 bases and 2 bases, in that order; junction bases with no gene match: 5. Here the CDR3 DNA reads TGTGCCAGCAGCTGGGGACTAGCTAACACAGATACGCAGTATTTT. This codes for CASSWGLANTDTQYF. The full variable domain, completed using reference TRBV9 and TRBJ2-3, is DSGVTQTPKHLITATGQRVTLRCSPRSGDLSVYWYQQSLDQGLQFLIQYYNGEERAKGNILERFSAQQFPDLHSELNLSSLELGDSALYFCASSWGLANTDTQYFGPGTRLTVL.

For the CDR3, the DNA is TGTGCCAGCATAAACCCCTCCGACGGATACGAGCAGTACTTC. As protein: CASINPSDGYEQYF. V is TRBV7-2 and J is TRBJ2-7; no clear D. The V end lost 7 bases, the J end lost 4 bases, and 17 bases lay between the germline ends. The CDR3 has 14 residues. Germline CDR1 reads SGHTA; CDR2 reads FQGNSA.

The V call is TRBV10-3, the J call TRBJ2-7; the D is unclear. This CDR3 spans 12 amino acids. Germline assignment: CDR1 ENHRY and CDR2 SYGVKD. The V and J ends lost 4 bases and 4 bases respectively, with 8 bases between them. CDR3 bases: TGTGCCATCAGTGGTAATACGTACGAGCAGTACTTC. Residues: CAISGNTYEQYF.

CDR3 in DNA: TGTGCCAGCAGCGTAGTGGGGGACACTGAAGCTTTCTTT. This translates into CASSVVGDTEAFF. The chain is built from TRBV9 and TRBJ1-1; possible D gene TRBD1, 5 bases. CDR1 SGDLS and CDR2 YYNGEE come from the germline V gene. V lost 0 bases and J 3 bases, leaving 6 bases between the germline ends. The CDR3 has 13 amino acids. The full variable domain, its missing parts supplied by reference TRBV9 and TRBJ1-1, is DSGVTQTPKHLITATGQRVTLRCSPRSGDLSVYWYQQSLDQGLQFLIQYYNGEERAKGNILERFSAQQFPDLHSELNLSSLELGDSALYFCASSVVGDTEAFFGQGTRLTVV.

The chain has TRBV5-1 and TRBJ2-7; TRBD2 is a possible D gene (5 bases). Looked up from germline, CDR1 is SGHRS and CDR2 is YFSETQ. V gave up 3 bases and J gave up 2 bases, with 18 bases separating them. The length of the CDR3 is 16 residues. The CDR3 nucleotides are TGCGCCAGCAGCTCGGGGTCGTCACGGGGTACCTACGAGCAGTACTTC. Translated, it gives CASSSGSSRGTYEQYF. Variable domain in full (rest from reference TRBV5-1 and TRBJ2-7): KAGVTQTPRYLIKTRGQQVTLSCSPISGHRSVSWYQQTPGQGLQFLFEYFSETQRNKGNFPGRFSGRQFSNSRSEMNVSTLELGDSALYLCASSSGSSRGTYEQYFGPGTRLTVT.

The chain has TRBV5-1 and TRBJ2-2, with D uncertain. Germline assignment: CDR1 SGHRS and CDR2 YFSETQ. V was cut by 4 bases and J by 3 bases, with 10 bases left in between. This CDR3 comprises 14 residues. CDR3 in DNA: TGCGCCAGCAGCCCCGAAGGGCACACCGGGGAGCTGTTTTTT. It codes for CASSPEGHTGELFF.

A few counts support this clonotype. This chain uses TRBV6-6 with TRBJ2-7; D not certain. The CDR3 totals 13 residues. V was trimmed by 4 bases and J by 3 bases, leaving 10 bases between them. Germline V lookup: CDR1 MNHNY, CDR2 SVGAGI (reference sequence). The CDR3 loop is CASSLRYGYEQYF. CDR3 sequence (DNA): TGTGCCAGCAGTTTACGTTATGGCTACGAGCAGTACTTC.

This clonotype was seen only a few times. The rearrangement joins TRBV12-3 or TRBV12-4 to TRBJ2-3; TRBD1 agrees at 7 bases. The CDR3 consists of 14 residues. Germline trimming cut 6 bases from V and 4 bases from J; bases unmatched to any gene: 7. The CDR3 loop reads CASRQTGQADTQYF. CDR3 sequence (DNA): TGTGCCAGCAGGCAGACAGGGCAAGCAGATACGCAGTATTTT.

The V gene is TRBV29-1, the J gene TRBJ2-1; D possibly corresponds to TRBD2 (5 bases). This CDR3 has 15 amino acids. Per germline, CDR1 SQVTM and CDR2 ANQGSEA. The V end was cut by 0 bases, the J end by 8 bases, with 17 bases between. The CDR3 sequence is CSVEDYGPEADEQFF. The CDR3 DNA sequence: TGCAGCGTTGAAGACTACGGACCGGAGGCAGATGAGCAGTTCTTC.

This clonotype was seen only a few times. The rearrangement links TRBV29-1 to TRBJ2-7, with D possibly being TRBD1 (6 bases). In germline, CDR1 is SQVTM, CDR2 ANQGSEA. The CDR3 runs to 13 residues. V shed 3 bases and J shed 3 bases, with 12 bases lying between them. CDR3 protein: CSVDGGHGYEQYF. As DNA, the CDR3 is TGCAGCGTTGATGGGGGACACGGCTACGAGCAGTACTTC.

The chain joins TRBV6-2 or TRBV6-3 to TRBJ1-1; 7 bases map to TRBD1. The CDR3 runs 16 residues. V gave up 5 bases and J gave up 6 bases; unmatched junction bases: 15. Germline CDR1 is MNHEY and CDR2 is SVGEGT. The CDR3, as DNA: TGTGCCAGCAGTATCAACGCCGGGACAGAAAAGGCTGAAGCTTTCTTT. Amino acid sequence: CASSINAGTEKAEAFF.